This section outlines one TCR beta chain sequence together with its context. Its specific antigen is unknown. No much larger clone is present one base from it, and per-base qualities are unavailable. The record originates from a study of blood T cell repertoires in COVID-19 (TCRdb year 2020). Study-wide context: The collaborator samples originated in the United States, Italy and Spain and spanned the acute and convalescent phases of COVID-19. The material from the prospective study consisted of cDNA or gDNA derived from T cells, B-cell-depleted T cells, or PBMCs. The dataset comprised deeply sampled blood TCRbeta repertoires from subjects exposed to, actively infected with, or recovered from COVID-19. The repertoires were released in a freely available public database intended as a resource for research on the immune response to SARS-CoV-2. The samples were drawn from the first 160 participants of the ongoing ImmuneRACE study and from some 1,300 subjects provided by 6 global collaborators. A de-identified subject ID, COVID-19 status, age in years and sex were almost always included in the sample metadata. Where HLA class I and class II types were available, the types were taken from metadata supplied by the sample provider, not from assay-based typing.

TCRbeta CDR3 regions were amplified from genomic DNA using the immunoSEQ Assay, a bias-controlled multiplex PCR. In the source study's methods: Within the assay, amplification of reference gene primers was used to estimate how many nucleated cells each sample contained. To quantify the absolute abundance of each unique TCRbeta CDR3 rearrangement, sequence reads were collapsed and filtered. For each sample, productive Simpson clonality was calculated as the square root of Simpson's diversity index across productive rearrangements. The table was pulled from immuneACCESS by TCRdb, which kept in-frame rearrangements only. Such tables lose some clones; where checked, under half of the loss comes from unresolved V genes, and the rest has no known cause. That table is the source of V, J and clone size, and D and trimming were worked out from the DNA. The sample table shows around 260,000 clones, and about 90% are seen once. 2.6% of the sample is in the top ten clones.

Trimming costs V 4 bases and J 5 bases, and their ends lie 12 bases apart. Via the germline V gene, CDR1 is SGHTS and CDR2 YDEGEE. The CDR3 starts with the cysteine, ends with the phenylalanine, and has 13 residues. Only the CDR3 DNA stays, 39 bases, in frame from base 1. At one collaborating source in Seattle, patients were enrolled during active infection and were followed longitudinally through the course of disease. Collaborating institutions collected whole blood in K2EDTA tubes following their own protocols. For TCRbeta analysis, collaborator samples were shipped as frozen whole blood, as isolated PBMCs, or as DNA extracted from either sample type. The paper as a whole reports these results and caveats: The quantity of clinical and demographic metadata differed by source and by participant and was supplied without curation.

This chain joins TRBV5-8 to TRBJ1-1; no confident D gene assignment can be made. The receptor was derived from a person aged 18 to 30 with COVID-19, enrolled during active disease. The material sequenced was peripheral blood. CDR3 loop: CASSRTGLTEAFF. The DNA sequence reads TGTGCCAGCAGCCGGACGGGGTTAACTGAAGCTTTCTTT. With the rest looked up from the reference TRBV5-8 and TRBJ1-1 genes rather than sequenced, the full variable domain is EAGVTQSPTHLIKTRGQQATLRCSPISGHTSVYWYQQALGLGLQFLLWYDEGEERNRGNFPPRFSGRQFPNYSSELNVNALELEDSALYLCASSRTGLTEAFFGQGTRLTVV.